This T cell receptor beta chain originates from a study of T cells expressing NK-cell markers. General study findings and limits: There were several donors in whom these clonotypes also led the CD3+CD56-NKG2C+ fraction.

Using the 5' RACE reads, TCRdb records one entry per CDR3 protein without DNA. The repertoire shows about 460,000 distinct CDR3 sequences; the top ten hold around 1.4%. Regarding this clonotype: Antigen unknown.

Input material: blood T cells: a sorted CD56 or NKG2C T cell subset, CD4+ or CD8+ T cells, or bulk PBMC T cells (not recorded which). The TCR was taken from a woman in her forties or fifties in good health.

The CDR3 region is CASSQERDWKFF. The V call is TRBV4-1, the J call TRBJ2-1; the TCRdb call, TRBD2, lacks DNA for checking. Germline V CDR1 and CDR2: MGHRA, YSYEKL. This CDR3 region has 12 residues.